The 17 T cell receptor beta chains below come from one sample, sequenced in a study of response to subunit inactivated influenza vaccine. MiXCR, applied by TCRdb to the RT-PCR reads, yields one record per CDR3 protein. The data contain just under 250,000 distinct CDR3 sequences, about 12% of them seen just once; the ten biggest clones take up approximately 8.3%. The source material was non-naive T cells sorted from PBMCs, sampled 14 days before vaccination. The receptors originated from a man between 45 and 60 years old who received an inactivated influenza vaccine.

This clonotype was observed a handful of times. The chain combines TRBV5-1 with TRBJ2-3, with D possibly matching TRBD2 (6 bases). From germline, CDR1 is SGHRS and CDR2 YFSETQ. CDR3 length: 15 amino acids. V lost 0 bases and J 2 bases, leaving 10 bases between the germline ends. The CDR3 is CASSLGTSFTDTQYF. CDR3 sequence (DNA): TGCGCCAGCAGCTTGGGTACTAGCTTCACAGATACGCAGTATTTT.

This clonotype was seen more than once but under ten times. The chain is built from TRBV11-1 and TRBJ2-7; 10 positions match TRBD2. V lost 1 base and J lost 0; bases outside the gene matches: 12. Germline-derived CDR1 and CDR2 are SGHAT and FQDESV (reference sequence). This CDR3 is 19 amino acids long. CDR3 bases: TGTGCCAGCAGCTTAGACCGGGGGTTACTAGCGGGAATCTCCTACGAGCAGTACTTC. As protein: CASSLDRGLLAGISYEQYF.

This clonotype appeared a single time. The V call is TRBV29-1, the J call TRBJ2-5; 11 bases are shared with TRBD1. CDR1 SQVTM and CDR2 ANQGSEA come from the germline V gene. The CDR3 consists of 15 residues. The ends lost 7 bases at V and 7 bases at J; junction bases unmatched: 14. Here the CDR3 DNA reads TGCAGCGGGGGGACAGGGGGTTTGAGGGTCGGGACCCAGTACTTC. This encodes CSGGTGGLRVGTQYF.

This clonotype was seen more than once but under ten times. V is TRBV28 and J is TRBJ2-7; no definite D call. Germline V CDR1 and CDR2: MDHEN, SYDVKM. This CDR3 has 12 residues. Trimming cost V 6 bases and J 2 bases, with 8 bases left between them. The DNA for the CDR3 is TGTGCCAGCAGCCGGTGGGCCTACGAGCAGTACTTC. Encoded protein: CASSRWAYEQYF.

This clonotype appeared a few times. The chain uses TRBV20-1 and TRBJ1-1; 10 nucleotides line up with TRBD1. Germline CDR1 reads DFQATT; CDR2 reads SNEGSKA (reference sequence). V was pared by 0 bases and J by 4 bases, with 8 bases of the junction left unmatched. The CDR3 is 16 amino acids. The CDR3 reads CSARDSRDRGVTEAFF. CDR3 sequence (DNA): TGCAGTGCTAGAGATTCACGGGACAGGGGTGTCACTGAAGCTTTCTTT.

This clonotype was seen at least ten times. The V and J genes are TRBV3-1 and TRBJ2-1; 7 nucleotides match TRBD2. The CDR3 contains 13 residues. Germline V CDR1 and CDR2: LGHDT, YNNKEL (reference sequence). Germline trimming cut 4 bases from V and 15 bases from J; bases unmatched to any gene: 12. The chain's CDR3 is CASSPGNGRSLFF. In DNA form, the CDR3 reads TGTGCCAGCAGCCCCGGGAACGGGAGGTCCCTGTTCTTC.

At least ten counts were recorded for this clonotype. The genes are TRBV5-1 and TRBJ2-5; 7 bases match TRBD2. This CDR3 spans 13 amino acids. The junction had 5 bases not matched to a gene; V was cut back by 4 bases and J by 5 bases. Germline loops: CDR1 SGHRS, CDR2 YFSETQ. As DNA, the CDR3 is TGCGCCAGCAGCCGGACTAGAATCGAGACCCAGTACTTC. Amino acids: CASSRTRIETQYF. Full variable domain (remainder filled in from reference TRBV5-1 and TRBJ2-5): KAGVTQTPRYLIKTRGQQVTLSCSPISGHRSVSWYQQTPGQGLQFLFEYFSETQRNKGNFPGRFSGRQFSNSRSEMNVSTLELGDSALYLCASSRTRIETQYFGPGTRLLVL.

This clonotype was counted between two and nine times. The J gene is TRBJ2-7, the V gene TRBV6-1, with D perhaps TRBD2 (5 bases). The germline V and J ends were trimmed by 5 bases and 4 bases, with 15 bases remaining between them. CDR1 and CDR2 from the germline V gene are MNHNS and SASEGT. The CDR3 totals 14 residues. CDR3 in DNA: TGTGCCAGCAGTCCGTCGCTAGCTAGATACGAGCAGTACTTC. Translation: CASSPSLARYEQYF.

The chain is built from TRBV7-6 and TRBJ2-5; the match to TRBD1 covers 8 bases. The V gene end was trimmed by 5 bases and the J gene end by 5 bases; junction bases not matched to a gene: 13. Germline lookup yields CDR1 SGHVS and CDR2 FNYEAQ. This CDR3 contains 16 residues. The CDR3 here is CASSQGARAAVETQYF. The CDR3 region has the DNA TGTGCCAGCAGCCAGGGGGCGCGGGCAGCTGTTGAGACCCAGTACTTC.

This clonotype appeared a few times. The CDR3 sequence is CASRRSGLAGESSYEQYF. The CDR3 DNA reads as TGTGCCAGCAGACGGTCGGGACTAGCGGGAGAGAGCTCCTACGAGCAGTACTTC. J is TRBJ2-7 and V is TRBV11-2, with TRBD2 matching 14 bases. V shed 6 bases, J shed 0 bases, and the junction held 10 bases outside the gene matches. CDR1 SGHAT and CDR2 FQNNGV come from the germline V gene. This CDR3 has 18 amino acids.

This chain links TRBV6-1 with TRBJ2-7, with a weak D call TRBD1 (5 bases). Trimming cost V 9 bases and J 5 bases, with 17 bases left between them. CDR1 and CDR2 from the germline V gene are MNHNS and SASEGT. This CDR3 region has 13 residues. CDR3 residues: CARRVKGYHEQYF. DNA of the CDR3: TGTGCCAGAAGGGTAAAGGGGTACCACGAGCAGTACTTC.

The rearrangement uses TRBV7-3 and TRBJ2-1, with D unresolved. CDR1 and CDR2 from the germline V gene are SGHTA and FQGTGA. The CDR3 runs to 15 residues. Trimming took 5 bases from V and 1 from J, leaving 12 bases between them. CDR3 sequence (DNA): TGTGCCAGCAGCCGAGAGATGGTGTCCTACAATGAGCAGTTCTTC. Its translation is CASSREMVSYNEQFF. The complete variable domain, with remaining parts taken from reference TRBV7-3 and TRBJ2-1, reads GAGVSQTPSNKVTEKGKYVELRCDPISGHTALYWYRQSLGQGPEFLIYFQGTGAADDSGLPNDRFFAVRPEGSVSTLKIQRTERGDSAVYLCASSREMVSYNEQFFGPGTRLTVL.

The chain links TRBV20-1 to TRBJ2-3; D is uncertain. The germline CDR1 and CDR2 sequences are DFQATT and SNEGSKA (reference sequence). V was trimmed by 3 bases and J by 0 bases, leaving 10 bases between them. The CDR3 length is 14 residues. The CDR3 region has the DNA TGCAGTGCTAGTGTAGAGGCTAGCACAGATACGCAGTATTTT. It specifies CSASVEASTDTQYF.

V usage is TRBV7-2 and J usage is TRBJ2-7; D unresolved. Germline lookup yields CDR1 SGHTA and CDR2 FQGNSA. V dropped 4 bases and J dropped 4 bases, with 17 bases sitting between them. CDR3 length: 15 residues. This chain's CDR3 is CASSSLPGATYEQYF. In DNA, the CDR3 is TGTGCCAGCAGCTCTCTCCCGGGCGCCACGTACGAGCAGTACTTC. Looking up the rest from reference TRBV7-2 and TRBJ2-7 gives the full variable domain: GAGVSQSPSNKVTEKGKDVELRCDPISGHTALYWYRQSLGQGLEFLIYFQGNSAPDKSGLPSDRFSAERTGGSVSTLTIQRTQQEDSAVYLCASSSLPGATYEQYFGPGTRLTVT.

As DNA, the CDR3 is TGCGCCAGCAGCCGCGGACAGCCCCAAGAGACCCAGTACTTC. It is translated as CASSRGQPQETQYF. The V and J genes are TRBV5-1 and TRBJ2-5; a weak D match, TRBD1 (6 bases). Germline assignment: CDR1 SGHRS and CDR2 YFSETQ. Trimming took 4 bases from V and 1 from J, leaving 11 bases between them. The CDR3 loop spans 14 amino acids. The whole variable domain, filled in from reference TRBV5-1 and TRBJ2-5, reads KAGVTQTPRYLIKTRGQQVTLSCSPISGHRSVSWYQQTPGQGLQFLFEYFSETQRNKGNFPGRFSGRQFSNSRSEMNVSTLELGDSALYLCASSRGQPQETQYFGPGTRLLVL.

This clonotype occurred many times. This chain's CDR3 is CSVSGGASYNEQFF. In nucleotides, the CDR3 is TGCAGCGTTAGCGGGGGGGCTTCGTACAATGAGCAGTTCTTC. The chain couples TRBV29-1 to TRBJ2-1, with 10 positions matching TRBD2. In germline, CDR1 is SQVTM, CDR2 ANQGSEA. V lost 5 bases to trimming and J lost 4 bases; unmatched junction nucleotides: 5. The CDR3 has 14 residues.

This chain uses TRBV6-2 or TRBV6-3 with TRBJ2-5; weak D call: TRBD2 (6 bases). Germline loops: CDR1 MNHEY, CDR2 SVGEGT. Trimming left V 4 bases short and J 5 bases short, with 8 bases between. The CDR3 length is 12 residues. CDR3: CASSWAGETQYF. The CDR3 DNA sequence: TGTGCCAGCAGTTGGGCGGGGGAGACCCAGTACTTC.